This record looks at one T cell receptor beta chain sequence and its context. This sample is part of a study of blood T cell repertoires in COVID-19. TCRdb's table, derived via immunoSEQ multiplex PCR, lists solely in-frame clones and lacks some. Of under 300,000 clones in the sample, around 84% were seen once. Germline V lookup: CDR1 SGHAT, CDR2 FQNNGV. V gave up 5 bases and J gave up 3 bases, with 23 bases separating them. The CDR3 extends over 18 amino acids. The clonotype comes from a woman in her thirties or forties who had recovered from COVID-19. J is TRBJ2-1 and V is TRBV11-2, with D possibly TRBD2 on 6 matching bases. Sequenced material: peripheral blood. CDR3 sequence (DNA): TGTGCCAGCAGCGCCAGGCGTGCGGGAATATGGGACTACAATGAGCAGTTCTTC. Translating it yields CASSARRAGIWDYNEQFF.